Presented here are 8 T cell receptor beta chains from one specimen sequenced in a study of T-cell memory formation after mild COVID-19. Using its own MiXCR run on the 5' RACE reads, TCRdb lists one record per CDR3 protein. The table lists about 350,000 distinct CDR3 sequences, around a fifth of them singletons. Input material: PBMCs or a T cell subset sorted from them (not recorded which). All receptors derive from a young man who had mild COVID-19 (a few samples of this study predate the infection). Cell type and time point are not known.

The chain links TRBV7-2 to TRBJ1-1; D is uncertain. Trimming shortened V by 4 bases and J by 8 bases, and 11 bases separated the two germline ends. The CDR3 contains 12 residues. Germline loops: CDR1 SGHTA, CDR2 FQGNSA. CDR3 sequence reads: CASSSSQLEAFF. The CDR3 nucleotides are TGTGCCAGCAGCTCTAGTCAACTGGAAGCTTTCTTT.

This clonotype was picked up a small number of times. V usage is TRBV12-5 and J usage is TRBJ1-2; 7 positions agree with TRBD1. The CDR3 is 13 amino acids. From germline, CDR1 is LGHNT and CDR2 FRNRAP. The V and J ends lost 5 bases and 4 bases, in that order; junction bases with no gene match: 4. The CDR3 sequence is CASGMDRIYGYTF. In nucleotides, the CDR3 is TGTGCTAGTGGTATGGACAGGATCTATGGCTACACCTTC.

This chain uses TRBV29-1 with TRBJ1-1; D not resolved. Germline V gives CDR1 SQVTM, CDR2 ANQGSEA. This CDR3 region has 12 residues. Trimming removed 0 bases at V and 0 bases at J, with 2 bases between. CDR3 coding DNA: TGCAGCGTTGAAGATTTGAACACTGAAGCTTTCTTT. Encoded protein: CSVEDLNTEAFF.

This clonotype was seen at least ten times. V and J are TRBV7-3 and TRBJ2-5; D possibly matches TRBD1 or TRBD2 (5 bases each). V was shortened by 2 bases and J by 5 bases, with 18 bases between the two germline ends. This CDR3 is 16 amino acids long. The germline gives CDR1 SGHTA, CDR2 FQGTGA. CDR3 amino acids: CASSLSGPSLGETQYF. Here the CDR3 DNA reads TGTGCCAGCAGCTTATCGGGACCTAGTCTGGGGGAGACCCAGTACTTC. The full variable domain, with the rest looked up from reference TRBV7-3 and TRBJ2-5, is GAGVSQTPSNKVTEKGKYVELRCDPISGHTALYWYRQSLGQGPEFLIYFQGTGAADDSGLPNDRFFAVRPEGSVSTLKIQRTERGDSAVYLCASSLSGPSLGETQYFGPGTRLLVL.

In this sample, this clonotype turned up once. The chain has TRBV29-1 and TRBJ2-5; a weak D match, TRBD1 (6 bases). The germline gives CDR1 SQVTM, CDR2 ANQGSEA. With 4 bases removed from V and 4 bases from J, the gap between germline ends came to 16 bases. The CDR3 covers 14 residues. Here the CDR3 DNA reads TGCAGCGTTGTCCGGGTGGGGGCCCCAGAGACCCAGTACTTC. Protein sequence: CSVVRVGAPETQYF. The full variable domain, its missing parts supplied by reference TRBV29-1 and TRBJ2-5, is SAVISQKPSRDICQRGTSLTIQCQVDSQVTMMFWYRQQPGQSLTLIATANQGSEATYESGFVIDKFPISRPNLTFSTLTVSNMSPEDSSIYLCSVVRVGAPETQYFGPGTRLLVL.

In its sample, this clonotype was seen a few times. V usage is TRBV4-1 and J usage is TRBJ2-4, with D uncertain. Per germline, CDR1 MGHRA and CDR2 YSYEKL. The CDR3 spans 12 residues. V lost 0 bases, J lost 13 bases, and 10 bases lay in between. The CDR3 region is CASSQEGLRQYF. As DNA, the CDR3 is TGCGCCAGCAGCCAAGAAGGCCTGCGCCAGTACTTC.

This clonotype came up a few times. The chain couples TRBV7-2 to TRBJ1-3, with unresolved D. The CDR3 is made up of 13 amino acids. V was trimmed by 4 bases and J by 1 base, leaving 5 bases between them. CDR1 SGHTA and CDR2 FQGNSA come from the germline V gene. This CDR3 reads CASSYQSGNTIYF. DNA of the CDR3: TGTGCCAGCAGCTATCAGTCTGGAAACACCATATATTTT.

The chain combines TRBV9 with TRBJ2-3; TRBD2 matches 8 bases. The germline CDR1 and CDR2 sequences are SGDLS and YYNGEE. The V and J ends lost 4 bases and 6 bases, in that order; junction bases with no gene match: 4. CDR3 size: 13 residues. CDR3 in amino acids: CASSRGGYDTQYF. The CDR3 DNA reads as TGTGCCAGCAGCCGCGGGGGGTATGATACGCAGTATTTT.